These 8 T cell receptor beta chains were sequenced from one sample in a study of regulatory T cells in long-lasting Graves disease. Described time point: newly diagnosed GD, antithyroid drugs for less than 3 months. RNA isolated from PBMCs was used to make the TCR library. For TCR beta, libraries came from iRepertoire HTBI primers and Arm-PCR of CDR3 regions. TCRdb passed the multiplex PCR reads through MiXCR, listing each CDR3 protein once. The sample has roughly 420,000 distinct CDR3 sequences, less than 20% seen once. The sample was also reused in another study, on T cells in Graves' hyperthyroidism and ophthalmopathy.

The sequencing used peripheral blood mononuclear cells (PBMCs), collected at new diagnosis, from a patient treated with antithyroid drugs. The origin of the receptors is a woman in her twenties or thirties with Graves disease.

This clonotype was seen repeatedly, ten times or more. The V and J genes are TRBV3-1 and TRBJ2-3, with 7 bases fitting TRBD2. Trimming took 5 bases from V and 0 from J; bases not matched to a gene: 2. There are 14 residues in the CDR3. The V gene's germline CDR1 is LGHDT and CDR2 YNNKEL (reference sequence). Written as DNA, the CDR3 is TGTGCCAGCAGCGGGGGGGGTAGCACAGATACGCAGTATTTT. This translates into CASSGGGSTDTQYF.

The genes are TRBV24-1 and TRBJ2-7; D may be TRBD1 (6 bases). V lost 6 bases and J 1 base, leaving 15 bases between the germline ends. CDR3 size: 15 residues. Germline CDR1 reads KGHDR; CDR2 reads SFDVKD. CDR3 DNA: TGTGCCACCAGTCCGGGACATTCAGGATCCTACGAGCAGTACTTC. Amino acids: CATSPGHSGSYEQYF.

This clonotype came up many times. Here the CDR3 DNA reads TGTGCCAGCATATCTAGGGCCTCCTACGAGCAGTACTTC. Its translation is CASISRASYEQYF. V and J are TRBV11-2 and TRBJ2-7; D is ambiguous. Germline values: CDR1 SGHAT, CDR2 FQNNGV. The ends were cut back, 7 bases at V and 0 bases at J, with 10 bases in the middle. The CDR3 has 13 residues.

At least ten counts were recorded for this clonotype. V is TRBV7-9 and J is TRBJ2-3, with D possibly being TRBD1 (6 bases). Trimming pared 2 bases from V and 0 bases from J, leaving 9 bases between. This CDR3 comprises 15 residues. The germline V gene encodes CDR1 SEHNR and CDR2 FQNEAQ (reference sequence). CDR3 residues: CASSLMGASTDTQYF. In nucleotides, the CDR3 is TGTGCCAGCAGCTTAATGGGGGCTAGCACAGATACGCAGTATTTT.

This chain joins TRBV19 and TRBJ2-2; D unclear. This CDR3 contains 15 residues. Germline V gene lookup returns CDR1 LNHDA and CDR2 SQIVND (reference sequence). Trimming took 3 bases from V and 3 from J, leaving 11 bases between them. The chain's CDR3 is CASSILTLDTGELFF. In DNA form, the CDR3 reads TGTGCCAGTAGTATCCTAACCTTGGACACCGGGGAGCTGTTTTTT.

The V call is TRBV6-6, the J call TRBJ2-7; 8 nucleotides line up with TRBD2. The J segment lost 3 bases and the V segment lost 0 bases, leaving 4 bases of the junction unmatched. The CDR3 is 15 amino acids. Germline CDR1 and CDR2: MNHNY and SVGAGI (reference sequence). In DNA, the CDR3 is TGTGCCAGCAGTTACTCGACTAGCGCGGTCTACGAGCAGTACTTC. Its translation is CASSYSTSAVYEQYF.

The chain joins TRBV19 to TRBJ2-2, with 11 bases that match TRBD2. V trimming: 4 bases; J trimming: 1 base; junction bases outside the gene matches: 8. The CDR3 loop spans 18 amino acids. The germline gives CDR1 LNHDA, CDR2 SQIVND (reference sequence). The CDR3 is CASSTHRLAGLNTGELFF. CDR3 DNA sequence: TGTGCCAGTAGTACCCACCGACTAGCGGGGTTGAACACCGGGGAGCTGTTTTTT. Drawing the rest from reference TRBV19 and TRBJ2-2, the complete variable domain is DGGITQSPKYLFRKEGQNVTLSCEQNLNHDAMYWYRQDPGQGLRLIYYSQIVNDFQKGDIAEGYSVSREKKESFPLTVTSAQKNPTAFYLCASSTHRLAGLNTGELFFGEGSRLTVL.

This clonotype was observed many times. V is TRBV20-1 and J is TRBJ2-1; 7 bases line up with TRBD2. Germline V gives CDR1 DFQATT, CDR2 SNEGSKA (reference sequence). With V trimmed by 1 base and J by 8 bases, 5 bases remained unmatched. The length of the CDR3 is 13 residues. CDR3 nucleotide sequence: TGCAGTGCTAGAGGGACTAGTTTGTATGAGCAGTTCTTC. Residues: CSARGTSLYEQFF.